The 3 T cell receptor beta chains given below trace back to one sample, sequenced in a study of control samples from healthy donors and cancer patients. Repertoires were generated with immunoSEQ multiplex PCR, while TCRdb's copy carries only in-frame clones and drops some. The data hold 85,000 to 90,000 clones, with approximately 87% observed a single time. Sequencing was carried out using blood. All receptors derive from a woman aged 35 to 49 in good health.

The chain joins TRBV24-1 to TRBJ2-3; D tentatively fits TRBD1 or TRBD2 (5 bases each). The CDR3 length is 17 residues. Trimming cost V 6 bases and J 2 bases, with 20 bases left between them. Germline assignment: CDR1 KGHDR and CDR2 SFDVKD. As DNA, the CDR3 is TGTGCCACCAGTCGGGACCCACCGCTCGGGCACACAGATACGCAGTATTTT. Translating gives CATSRDPPLGHTDTQYF.

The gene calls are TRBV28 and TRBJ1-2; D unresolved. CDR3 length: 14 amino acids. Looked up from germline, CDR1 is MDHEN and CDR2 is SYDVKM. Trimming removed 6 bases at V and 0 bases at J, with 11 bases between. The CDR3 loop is CASRTGGANYGYTF. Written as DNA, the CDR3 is TGTGCCAGCAGAACCGGAGGAGCTAACTATGGCTACACCTTC.

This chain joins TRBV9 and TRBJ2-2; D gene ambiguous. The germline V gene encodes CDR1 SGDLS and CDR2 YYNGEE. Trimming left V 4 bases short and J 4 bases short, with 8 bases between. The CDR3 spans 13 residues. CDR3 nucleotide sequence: TGTGCCAGCAGCCCCATACCCACCGGGGAGCTGTTTTTT. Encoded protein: CASSPIPTGELFF.